Listed below are T cell receptor beta chains from one sample, sequenced in a study of shared clonotypes between healthy human individuals. Here immunoSEQ multiplex PCR was the method, and the copy in TCRdb shows in-frame clones only, minus some. In the table there are 1.6 million or so clones, more than 95% of which are singletons. The sample comprised naive CD4+ T cells sorted from blood. The receptors were gathered from a man aged 25-40 years in good health. The CDR3 runs from the conserved cysteine through the conserved F or W. A D gene is named only where the DNA matches it firmly. The size entry is marked missing in some rows and otherwise reads once, few, many or a size class.

J gene: TRBJ2-2
clone size: -
V gene: TRBV6-1
D gene: TRBD2
CDR3 DNA: TGTGCCAGCCGGACTAGCGGGAAGAACACCGGGGAGCTGTTTTTT
CDR3 protein: CASRTSGKNTGELFF

J gene: TRBJ1-3
clone size: -
V gene: TRBV28
D gene: -
CDR3 DNA: TGTGCCAGCAGTAGGCAGCCTGGAAACACCATATATTTT
CDR3 protein: CASSRQPGNTIYF

J gene: TRBJ1-3
clone size: -
V gene: TRBV4-2
D gene: -
CDR3 DNA: TGTGCCAGCAGCCAAGATCGGGGGCCCTCTGGAAACACCATATATTTT
CDR3 protein: CASSQDRGPSGNTIYF

J gene: TRBJ2-7
clone size: -
V gene: TRBV18
D gene: TRBD1
CDR3 DNA: TGTGCCAGCTCACAACAGGGGGCCTACGAGCAGTACTTC
CDR3 protein: CASSQQGAYEQYF

J gene: TRBJ2-2
clone size: once
V gene: TRBV6-5
D gene: -
CDR3 DNA: TGTGCCAGCAGTTACTTTCCGGGACGGAACACCGGGGAGCTGTTTTTT
CDR3 protein: CASSYFPGRNTGELFF

J gene: TRBJ2-7
clone size: -
V gene: TRBV7-8
D gene: -
CDR3 DNA: TGTGCCAGCAGCGCAGATCAGGGAACCTACGAGCAGTACTTC
CDR3 protein: CASSADQGTYEQYF

J gene: TRBJ1-1
clone size: -
V gene: TRBV7-8
D gene: -
CDR3 DNA: TGTGCCAGCAGCTTAGCGCGTGGCAGGGGAGGGGACACTGAAGCTTTCTTT
CDR3 protein: CASSLARGRGGDTEAFF

J gene: TRBJ2-6
clone size: -
V gene: TRBV19
D gene: -
CDR3 DNA: TGTGCCAGTAGTACAAGCTCTGGGGCCAACGTCCTGACTTTC
CDR3 protein: CASSTSSGANVLTF

J gene: TRBJ2-7
clone size: -
V gene: TRBV4-1
D gene: -
CDR3 DNA: TGCGCCAGCAGCCAAGATATAACAGGGTGGATCTACGAGCAGTACTTC
CDR3 protein: CASSQDITGWIYEQYF

J gene: TRBJ2-7
clone size: -
V gene: TRBV27
D gene: -
CDR3 DNA: TGTGCCAGCAGTTTATTGGCAGTGGGTGCCTACGAGCAGTACTTC
CDR3 protein: CASSLLAVGAYEQYF

J gene: TRBJ1-5
clone size: -
V gene: TRBV15
D gene: -
CDR3 DNA: TGTGCCACCAGCAGAGAGGGCAATCAGCCCCAGCATTTT
CDR3 protein: CATSREGNQPQHF

J gene: TRBJ2-2
clone size: -
V gene: TRBV7-6
D gene: -
CDR3 DNA: TGTGCCAGCAGCTTAGCCGCGAACACCGGGGAGCTGTTTTTT
CDR3 protein: CASSLAANTGELFF

J gene: TRBJ2-3
clone size: once
V gene: TRBV7-2
D gene: -
CDR3 DNA: TGTGCCAGCAGCTTAGTGGTTGCAGATACGCAGTATTTT
CDR3 protein: CASSLVVADTQYF

J gene: TRBJ2-7
clone size: -
V gene: TRBV6-5
D gene: TRBD1
CDR3 DNA: TGTGCCAGCAGTTACTCGAGGACAGGGGGTTACGAGCAGTACTTC
CDR3 protein: CASSYSRTGGYEQYF

J gene: TRBJ2-4
clone size: -
V gene: TRBV7-8
D gene: -
CDR3 DNA: TGTGCCAGCAGCTTAGTGAGGACGACAGGGACTGCTCATCCAATTCAGTACTTC
CDR3 protein: CASSLVRTTGTAHPIQYF

J gene: TRBJ1-2
clone size: -
V gene: TRBV28
D gene: -
CDR3 DNA: TGTGCCAGCAGCTCTAGTTTTACTGGCTACACCTTC
CDR3 protein: CASSSSFTGYTF

J gene: TRBJ2-7
clone size: -
V gene: TRBV5-4
D gene: -
CDR3 DNA: TGTGCCAGCAGCTTGGATATGAGCTCCTACGAGCAGTACTTC
CDR3 protein: CASSLDMSSYEQYF

J gene: TRBJ2-5
clone size: -
V gene: TRBV28
D gene: -
CDR3 DNA: TGTGCCAGCAGTTTAGTAAGGAAGACCCAGTACTTC
CDR3 protein: CASSLVRKTQYF

J gene: TRBJ2-7
clone size: -
V gene: TRBV2
D gene: -
CDR3 DNA: TGTGCCAGCAGCTACACAGGGAACGAGCAGTACTTC
CDR3 protein: CASSYTGNEQYF

J gene: TRBJ1-1
clone size: -
V gene: TRBV5-4
D gene: -
CDR3 DNA: TGTGCCAGCAGCACAATCCGGGACGGATCTTTCTTT
CDR3 protein: CASSTIRDGSFF

J gene: TRBJ2-1
clone size: few
V gene: TRBV11-2
D gene: -
CDR3 DNA: TGTGCCAGCAGCTCCCTTTCGGGAGCGAACTACAATGAGCAGTTCTTC
CDR3 protein: CASSSLSGANYNEQFF

J gene: TRBJ1-1
clone size: -
V gene: TRBV20-1
D gene: -
CDR3 DNA: TGCAGTGCTAGACGGACTGAAGCTTTCTTT
CDR3 protein: CSARRTEAFF

J gene: TRBJ2-1
clone size: once
V gene: TRBV9
D gene: TRBD2
CDR3 DNA: TGTGCCAGCAGCGTAGTGGCGGGAGGAGGGTGGAATGAGCAGTTCTTC
CDR3 protein: CASSVVAGGGWNEQFF

J gene: TRBJ2-1
clone size: -
V gene: TRBV7-9
D gene: -
CDR3 DNA: TGTGCCAGCAGCTTAGGGAGGGGGAGCTCCTACAATGAGCAGTTCTTC
CDR3 protein: CASSLGRGSSYNEQFF

J gene: TRBJ2-3
clone size: once
V gene: TRBV4-2
D gene: TRBD2
CDR3 DNA: TGTGCCAGCAGCCGGTCCGCGGGAGGGACCACAGATACGCAGTATTTT
CDR3 protein: CASSRSAGGTTDTQYF

J gene: TRBJ2-5
clone size: -
V gene: TRBV10-2
D gene: TRBD1
CDR3 DNA: TGCGCCAGCAGTGTACCGGGACAGGGGTATGAGACCCAGTACTTC
CDR3 protein: CASSVPGQGYETQYF

J gene: TRBJ1-1
clone size: -
V gene: TRBV29-1
D gene: -
CDR3 DNA: TGCAGCGTGTCAATTGGTGTGGGCACTGAAGCTTTCTTT
CDR3 protein: CSVSIGVGTEAFF

J gene: TRBJ2-7
clone size: -
V gene: TRBV6-5
D gene: -
CDR3 DNA: TGTGCCAGCAGTTACTCAGGCGGACGCTCCTACGAGCAGTACTTC
CDR3 protein: CASSYSGGRSYEQYF

J gene: TRBJ1-5
clone size: -
V gene: TRBV27
D gene: -
CDR3 DNA: TGTGCCAGCAGTTTGATGAGCAATCAGCCCCAGCATTTT
CDR3 protein: CASSLMSNQPQHF

J gene: TRBJ2-1
clone size: -
V gene: TRBV15
D gene: TRBD2
CDR3 DNA: TGTGCCACCAGCAGAGTCGGCGCCTCAGCGGGAGGGCGATATGAGCAGTTCTTC
CDR3 protein: CATSRVGASAGGRYEQFF

J gene: TRBJ2-5
clone size: -
V gene: TRBV28
D gene: -
CDR3 DNA: TGTGCCAGCGCTATCGGCAACCAAGAGACCCAGTACTTC
CDR3 protein: CASAIGNQETQYF

J gene: TRBJ1-4
clone size: -
V gene: TRBV6-5
D gene: TRBD1
CDR3 DNA: TGTGCCAGCAGTCGACAGGGATATGAAAAACTGTTTTTT
CDR3 protein: CASSRQGYEKLFF

J gene: TRBJ2-3
clone size: -
V gene: TRBV7-9
D gene: TRBD2
CDR3 DNA: TGTGCCAGCAGCGACAACGGACTAGCTGCAGATACGCAGTATTTT
CDR3 protein: CASSDNGLAADTQYF

J gene: TRBJ2-7
clone size: -
V gene: TRBV6-6
D gene: -
CDR3 DNA: TGTGCCAGCAGTTACACGAGTGCCTACGAGCAGTACTTC
CDR3 protein: CASSYTSAYEQYF

J gene: TRBJ2-7
clone size: -
V gene: TRBV6-6
D gene: TRBD1
CDR3 DNA: TGTGCCAGCGCCGGGACAGGGTCATACGAGCAGTACTTC
CDR3 protein: CASAGTGSYEQYF

J gene: TRBJ2-3
clone size: -
V gene: TRBV29-1
D gene: -
CDR3 DNA: TGCAGCGTTGCCTCCCACACGGCAGATACGCAGTATTTT
CDR3 protein: CSVASHTADTQYF

J gene: TRBJ2-7
clone size: -
V gene: TRBV15
D gene: -
CDR3 DNA: TGTGCCACCAGCAGACCGCGACAATCCTACGAGCAGTACTTC
CDR3 protein: CATSRPRQSYEQYF

J gene: TRBJ1-2
clone size: -
V gene: TRBV5-1
D gene: -
CDR3 DNA: TGCGCCAGCAGAATCACAGGAGACGAAGGTTACACCTTC
CDR3 protein: CASRITGDEGYTF

J gene: TRBJ1-2
clone size: -
V gene: TRBV30
D gene: -
CDR3 DNA: TGTGCCTGGAGTGTACTACGGCGAGACTATGGCTACACCTTC
CDR3 protein: CAWSVLRRDYGYTF

J gene: TRBJ1-5
clone size: -
V gene: TRBV27
D gene: TRBD1
CDR3 DNA: TGTGCCAGCAGTCCCCGGGACAGGGGTGCCAATCAGCCCCAGCATTTT
CDR3 protein: CASSPRDRGANQPQHF

J gene: TRBJ2-1
clone size: once
V gene: TRBV7-2
D gene: -
CDR3 DNA: TGTGCCAGCAGCTTAACGGGGAGATACGAGCAGTTCTTC
CDR3 protein: CASSLTGRYEQFF

J gene: TRBJ2-1
clone size: -
V gene: TRBV5-1
D gene: TRBD2
CDR3 DNA: TGCGCCAGCAGCACTAGCGGGAGGGCCGTCAATGAGCAGTTCTTC
CDR3 protein: CASSTSGRAVNEQFF

J gene: TRBJ2-1
clone size: -
V gene: TRBV19
D gene: TRBD2
CDR3 DNA: TGTGCCAGTAGTCACCTAGCGGGAGGGCTCAATGAGCAGTTCTTC
CDR3 protein: CASSHLAGGLNEQFF

J gene: TRBJ1-2
clone size: once
V gene: TRBV28
D gene: -
CDR3 DNA: TGTGCCAGCAGCTTCTTGGCTGGCTACACCTTC
CDR3 protein: CASSFLAGYTF

J gene: TRBJ2-3
clone size: -
V gene: TRBV7-7
D gene: TRBD2
CDR3 DNA: TGTGCCAGCAGCCTCGGGTTAGCGGGGGGAGATACGCAGTATTTT
CDR3 protein: CASSLGLAGGDTQYF

J gene: TRBJ2-1
clone size: -
V gene: TRBV28
D gene: TRBD2
CDR3 DNA: TGTGCCAGCAGTTTAGCGGGAGTAATCTATGAGCAGTTCTTC
CDR3 protein: CASSLAGVIYEQFF

J gene: TRBJ2-5
clone size: -
V gene: TRBV28
D gene: TRBD2
CDR3 DNA: TGTGCCAGCAGTTTATGGACTAGCGGAGAGACCCAGTACTTC
CDR3 protein: CASSLWTSGETQYF

J gene: TRBJ1-5
clone size: -
V gene: TRBV28
D gene: TRBD1
CDR3 DNA: TGTGCCAGCAGTCCTCAGGGGGCGCGAAATCAGCCCCAGCATTTT
CDR3 protein: CASSPQGARNQPQHF

J gene: TRBJ2-3
clone size: -
V gene: TRBV2
D gene: -
CDR3 DNA: TGTGCCAGCAGGACGTCCCCCATTAGCACAGATACGCAGTATTTT
CDR3 protein: CASRTSPISTDTQYF

J gene: TRBJ2-6
clone size: -
V gene: TRBV27
D gene: -
CDR3 DNA: TGTGCCAGCAGTTTAGATGGGGCCAACGTCCTGACTTTC
CDR3 protein: CASSLDGANVLTF

J gene: TRBJ2-4
clone size: -
V gene: TRBV7-3
D gene: -
CDR3 DNA: TGTGCCAGCAGCGTGGGGGCCAAAAACATTCAGTACTTC
CDR3 protein: CASSVGAKNIQYF

J gene: TRBJ2-1
clone size: -
V gene: TRBV7-2
D gene: -
CDR3 DNA: TGTGCCAGCAGCTTAGGAATCGGATCCTACAATGAGCAGTTCTTC
CDR3 protein: CASSLGIGSYNEQFF

J gene: TRBJ1-4
clone size: -
V gene: TRBV5-1
D gene: -
CDR3 DNA: TGCGCCAGCAGCTTGGATGATAATGAAAAACTGTTTTTT
CDR3 protein: CASSLDDNEKLFF